A single sample gave rise to the 32 T cell receptor beta chains below, sequenced in a study of shared clonotypes between healthy human individuals. Using immunoSEQ multiplex PCR, the repertoire was profiled, and TCRdb retains in-frame clones only, with some absent. The table lists 850,000 to 1,100,000 clones, roughly 80% of them singletons, with 0.85% to 1% in the top ten. Specimen: memory CD4+ T cells from PBMCs. Stated subset: CD45RA-negative fraction. All receptors come from a man between 18 and 35 years old in good health. Some clones in this sample may be carry-over from other donors' samples.

Turning to this clone: This specimen includes other DNA sequences encoding the same CDR3. The chain is built from TRBV7-3 and TRBJ2-1; 8 bases line up with TRBD2. In germline, CDR1 is SGHTA, CDR2 FQGTGA. The ends lost 5 bases at V and 1 base at J; junction bases unmatched: 4. The CDR3 is made up of 15 amino acids. The CDR3 DNA is TGTGCCAGCAGCCCTATAGCGGGGTCCTACAATGAGCAGTTCTTC. Its translation: CASSPIAGSYNEQFF.

To note about this clone: Other DNA sequences within the sample encode an identical CDR3. This chain joins TRBV7-9 and TRBJ2-1; the D gene is possibly TRBD1 (6 bases). The V end was cut by 5 bases, the J end by 4 bases, with 12 bases between. The CDR3 spans 14 residues. Per the germline V gene, CDR1 is SEHNR and CDR2 is FQNEAQ (reference sequence). The CDR3 sequence is CASSPGQSYNEQFF. CDR3 DNA: TGTGCCAGCAGCCCCGGACAGTCGTACAATGAGCAGTTCTTC.

The chain carries TRBV28 and TRBJ2-5, with 12 bases aligning to TRBD2. The J segment lost 5 bases and the V segment lost 4 bases, leaving 8 bases of the junction unmatched. Germline V gene data show CDR1 as MDHEN and CDR2 as SYDVKM. The CDR3 has 16 amino acids. This CDR3 is CASSWTSGNLVETQYF. Here the CDR3 DNA reads TGTGCCAGCAGTTGGACTAGCGGGAATCTTGTTGAGACCCAGTACTTC.

Details on this clone: The identical CDR3 is also encoded by other nucleotide sequences in the sample. The chain combines TRBV5-1 with TRBJ2-5; TRBD2 agrees at 14 bases. The V gene end was trimmed by 0 bases and the J gene end by 3 bases; junction bases not matched to a gene: 1. This CDR3 contains 16 residues. Germline values: CDR1 SGHRS, CDR2 YFSETQ. CDR3 coding DNA: TGCGCCAGCAGCTTGGGACTAGCGGGAGGGGAAGAGACCCAGTACTTC. It codes for CASSLGLAGGEETQYF.

CDR3 sequence: CASSLVASGTYEQYF. DNA for the CDR3: TGTGCCAGCAGCTTAGTTGCTAGCGGTACCTACGAGCAGTACTTC. J is TRBJ2-7 and V is TRBV7-8; 7 bases are a match to TRBD2. Germline V gives CDR1 SGHVS, CDR2 FQNEAQ. The CDR3 sequence is 15 residues long. V was clipped by 1 base and J by 2 bases; unmatched bases: 5.

V gene TRBV30 combines with J gene TRBJ2-5; tentative D call: TRBD1 (8 bases). The CDR3 spans 12 residues. Germline V CDR1 and CDR2: GTSNPN, SVGIG (reference sequence). Between the trimmed V and J ends, which lost 0 bases and 14 bases, there was a span of 16 bases. Here the CDR3 reads CAWSVRGDRTYF. The CDR3, as DNA: TGTGCCTGGAGTGTACGGGGGGACAGGACCTACTTC. The full variable domain, with the rest looked up from reference TRBV30 and TRBJ2-5, is SQTIHQWPATLVQPVGSPLSLECTVEGTSNPNLYWYRQAAGRGLQLLFYSVGIGQISSEVPQNLSASRPQDRQFILSSKKLLLSDSGFYLCAWSVRGDRTYFGPGTRLLVL.

This sequence joins TRBV10-3 and TRBJ1-5; 8 nucleotides align to TRBD1. The trim removed 2 bases at V and 1 base at J, leaving 1 base unmatched. The germline V gene encodes CDR1 ENHRY and CDR2 SYGVKD. The CDR3 is made up of 15 amino acids. Here the CDR3 reads CAISEGQGSNQPQHF. CDR3 DNA sequence: TGTGCCATCAGTGAGGGACAGGGAAGCAATCAGCCCCAGCATTTT.

As to this clone: In the same sample, other DNA sequences code for this CDR3. The chain joins TRBV28 to TRBJ1-4; no reliable D call. The germline gives CDR1 MDHEN, CDR2 SYDVKM. The CDR3 covers 11 residues. V lost 6 bases to trimming and J lost 5 bases, with 4 bases between them. The CDR3 DNA reads TGTGCCAGCAGATTGAATGAAAAACTGTTTTTT. Residues: CASRLNEKLFF.

On this clone itself: It is likely a read error, because the conserved phenylalanine at the end of the CDR3 is missing. The limits of the CDR3 on the DNA are not certain, so only TCRdb's listed CDR3 is given. This sequence joins TRBV2 and TRBJ2-7. Germline loops: CDR1 SNHLY, CDR2 FYNNEI. With termini counted, the CDR3 has 9 amino acids. This CDR3 is CASSHPLEL.

J is TRBJ2-5 and V is TRBV5-4; perhaps TRBD1 as D (5 bases). CDR3 length: 13 residues. Germline V gene lookup returns CDR1 SGHNT and CDR2 YYREEE (reference sequence). V shed 1 base and J shed 5 bases, with 9 bases lying between them. CDR3 residues: CASSLTGLETQYF. CDR3 sequence (DNA): TGTGCCAGCAGCTTGACAGGTCTGGAGACCCAGTACTTC. The complete variable domain, with remaining parts taken from reference TRBV5-4 and TRBJ2-5, reads ETGVTQSPTHLIKTRGQQVTLRCSSQSGHNTVSWYQQALGQGPQFIFQYYREEENGRGNFPPRFSGLQFPNYSSELNVNALELDDSALYLCASSLTGLETQYFGPGTRLLVL.

The gene calls are TRBV5-1 and TRBJ2-5, with a weak D call TRBD2 (5 bases). The germline CDR1 and CDR2 sequences are SGHRS and YFSETQ. V was pared by 4 bases and J by 2 bases, with 21 bases between. This CDR3 region has 17 residues. CDR3 protein: CASSQKVQQWEQETQYF. In DNA form, the CDR3 reads TGCGCCAGCAGCCAGAAAGTTCAACAGTGGGAGCAAGAGACCCAGTACTTC.

In DNA form, the CDR3 reads TGTGCCAGCAGCTACAGGGGACAGGGACATCAGCCCCAGCATTTT. This codes for CASSYRGQGHQPQHF. The rearrangement joins TRBV28 to TRBJ1-5; TRBD1 aligns across 9 bases. The V and J ends lost 6 bases and 5 bases, in that order; junction bases with no gene match: 8. Germline assignment: CDR1 MDHEN and CDR2 SYDVKM. This CDR3 contains 15 residues. Full variable domain (outside the CDR3, taken from reference TRBV28 and TRBJ1-5): DVKVTQSSRYLVKRTGEKVFLECVQDMDHENMFWYRQDPGLGLRLIYFSYDVKMKEKGDIPEGYSVSREKKERFSLILESASTNQTSMYLCASSYRGQGHQPQHFGDGTRLSIL.

This chain uses TRBV7-9 with TRBJ2-5; no reliable D call. Deletions cut 0 bases from V and 6 bases from J, with 8 bases between. This CDR3 is 13 amino acids long. CDR1 is SEHNR, CDR2 FQNEAQ, per germline (reference sequence). The CDR3 sequence is CASSLAGRQTQYF. In DNA, the CDR3 is TGTGCCAGCAGCTTAGCGGGTAGGCAGACCCAGTACTTC.

This clone was recorded a few times. The sample carries other DNA sequences with the same CDR3. The V gene is TRBV7-9, the J gene TRBJ2-2, with a possible D match to TRBD1 (5 bases). V lost 1 base and J lost 6, with 6 bases in between. Germline assignment: CDR1 SEHNR and CDR2 FQNEAQ (reference sequence). CDR3 length: 13 amino acids. In nucleotides, the CDR3 is TGTGCCAGCAGCTTAGTGGGGCCCGGGGAGCTGTTTTTT. Encoded protein: CASSLVGPGELFF.

The chain joins TRBV7-2 to TRBJ2-7; 8 bases are a match to TRBD2. The V segment lost 4 bases and the J segment 4 bases; nucleotides outside the gene matches: 9. From germline, CDR1 is SGHTA and CDR2 FQGNSA. The CDR3 consists of 15 residues. CDR3 DNA: TGTGCCAGCAGCTCCTTCGGGGGGGTAGGGTACGAGCAGTACTTC. This sequence encodes CASSSFGGVGYEQYF.

The rearrangement links TRBV6-1 to TRBJ2-6; TRBD2 matches at 8 bases. This CDR3 spans 15 amino acids. The V segment lost 7 bases and the J segment 13 bases; nucleotides outside the gene matches: 15. Germline lookup yields CDR1 MNHNS and CDR2 SASEGT. The CDR3 bases are TGTGCCAGCACTCAGGATTCGGGGGGGTCCTTTGTCCTGACTTTC. Amino acid sequence: CASTQDSGGSFVLTF.

This clone was seen more than once but under ten times. This sample includes further DNA sequences coding for the same CDR3. V and J are TRBV5-4 and TRBJ1-1; D is undetermined. The V end lost 2 bases, the J end lost 1 base, and 6 bases lay between the germline ends. Germline values: CDR1 SGHNT, CDR2 YYREEE (reference sequence). This CDR3 comprises 13 residues. CDR3 loop: CASSLEQNTEAFF. For the CDR3, the DNA is TGTGCCAGCAGCTTAGAACAGAACACTGAAGCTTTCTTT.

A word on this clone: At the DNA level, this CDR3 is encoded by other sequences in the same sample as well. V and J are TRBV7-3 and TRBJ2-2, with D hard to call. The V gene lost 3 bases and the J gene lost 2 bases, with 7 bases spanning the gap. CDR1 and CDR2 from the germline V gene are SGHTA and FQGTGA. The CDR3 runs to 14 residues. The CDR3 nucleotides are TGTGCCAGCAGCTTGGGTAGAAACACCGGGGAGCTGTTTTTT. This sequence encodes CASSLGRNTGELFF.

Worth noting for this clone: Other nucleotide sequences in the sample specify the same CDR3. The CDR3 reads CASSVRTGQETQYF. The DNA of the CDR3 is TGTGCCAGCAGCGTTAGGACAGGGCAAGAGACCCAGTACTTC. This sequence joins TRBV9 and TRBJ2-5; 8 positions match TRBD1. V trimming: 2 bases; J trimming: 2 bases; junction bases outside the gene matches: 2. Germline V CDR1 and CDR2: SGDLS, YYNGEE. CDR3 length: 14 amino acids.

The V call is TRBV14, the J call TRBJ1-3; no clear D gene. From germline, CDR1 is SGHDN and CDR2 FVKESK. This CDR3 is 12 amino acids long. V was trimmed by 3 bases and J by 7 bases, leaving 7 bases between them. The CDR3, as DNA: TGTGCCAGCAGCCATACCCCTAACACCATATATTTT. This sequence encodes CASSHTPNTIYF.

This rearrangement joins TRBV28 to TRBJ2-2; D gene ambiguous. The germline gives CDR1 MDHEN, CDR2 SYDVKM. Trimming stripped 4 bases from V and 2 bases from J, with 14 bases between. CDR3 length: 16 amino acids. The CDR3 sequence: CASSSWSGDNTGELFF. As DNA, the CDR3 is TGTGCCAGCAGTTCTTGGAGTGGAGACAACACCGGGGAGCTGTTTTTT.

The chain recombines TRBV5-5 with TRBJ2-1; D may be TRBD2 (6 bases). The CDR3 extends over 14 amino acids. Trimming removed 4 bases from V and 8 bases from J, with 16 bases in between. CDR1 and CDR2 from the germline V gene are SGHKS and YYEKEE (reference sequence). The CDR3 DNA sequence: TGTGCCAGCAGCCGGGACTTTCTTGTCTATGAGCAGTTCTTC. Its protein is CASSRDFLVYEQFF.

This clone has just one count. This CDR3 reads CASIDDGTGHQPQHF. DNA for the CDR3: TGTGCCAGCATTGATGACGGGACAGGACATCAGCCCCAGCATTTT. The chain uses TRBV28 and TRBJ1-5; TRBD1 matches at 8 bases. V was clipped by 7 bases and J by 5 bases; unmatched bases: 10. The CDR3 totals 15 residues. CDR1 MDHEN and CDR2 SYDVKM come from the germline V gene. Together with reference TRBV28 and TRBJ1-5, the CDR3 gives the full variable domain: DVKVTQSSRYLVKRTGEKVFLECVQDMDHENMFWYRQDPGLGLRLIYFSYDVKMKEKGDIPEGYSVSREKKERFSLILESASTNQTSMYLCASIDDGTGHQPQHFGDGTRLSIL.

This clone was seen once. The gene calls are TRBV7-8 and TRBJ1-1; D might be TRBD1 (5 bases). Germline values: CDR1 SGHVS, CDR2 FQNEAQ. This CDR3 is 15 amino acids long. Trimming stripped 5 bases from V and 0 bases from J, with 13 bases between. The DNA for the CDR3 is TGTGCCAGCAGCCTTAGGGGCAACATGAACACTGAAGCTTTCTTT. Translation: CASSLRGNMNTEAFF. The whole variable domain, filled in from reference TRBV7-8 and TRBJ1-1, reads GAGVSQSPRYKVAKRGQDVALRCDPISGHVSLFWYQQALGQGPEFLTYFQNEAQLDKSGLPSDRFFAERPEGSVSTLKIQRTQQEDSAVYLCASSLRGNMNTEAFFGQGTRLTVV.

CDR3: CASSSQGDNEQFF. The CDR3, as DNA: TGTGCCAGCAGCTCTCAAGGGGACAATGAGCAGTTCTTC. The rearrangement uses TRBV7-3 and TRBJ2-1; TRBD1 might be the D (5 bases). This CDR3 is built from 13 residues. V dropped 4 bases and J dropped 5 bases, with 9 bases sitting between them. CDR1 and CDR2 (germline): SGHTA, FQGTGA.

The chain links TRBV5-6 to TRBJ1-5; the D is unclear. Germline V lookup: CDR1 SGHDT, CDR2 YYEEEE. The CDR3 totals 12 residues. Trimming took off 3 bases at V and 2 bases at J, with 3 bases between the two ends. CDR3 region: CASSYRNQPQHF. In DNA, the CDR3 is TGTGCCAGCAGCTACCGCAATCAGCCCCAGCATTTT.

This clone was found a few times. The V and J genes are TRBV2 and TRBJ2-7; maybe TRBD1 (6 bases). The CDR3 runs to 15 residues. Per the germline V gene, CDR1 is SNHLY and CDR2 is FYNNEI. V lost 2 bases and J lost 4, with 15 bases in between. Written as DNA, the CDR3 is TGTGCCAGCAGTGAACTGGACATAGGGGGATACGAGCAGTACTTC. Translating it yields CASSELDIGGYEQYF.

A word on this clone: Other DNA sequences in this sample translate to the same CDR3. This chain joins TRBV28 and TRBJ1-2; D not certain. The CDR3 sequence is 11 residues long. Germline CDR1 is MDHEN and CDR2 is SYDVKM. Trimming removed 4 bases at V and 7 bases at J, with 7 bases between. The CDR3 loop reads CASSSTGGYTF. The CDR3 DNA reads TGTGCCAGCAGTTCCACGGGTGGCTACACCTTC.

This clone was counted once. As DNA, the CDR3 is TGTGCCAGCAGCTTAGTTTCACCAATGAACACCGGGGAGCTGTTTTTT. Translating gives CASSLVSPMNTGELFF. The chain joins TRBV11-2 to TRBJ2-2; no definite D call. Trimming cost V 1 base and J 1 base, with 10 bases left between them. This CDR3 comprises 16 residues. Germline V CDR1 and CDR2: SGHAT, FQNNGV.

About this clone itself: Just one base apart from a much larger clone, this may be a read error. This specimen includes other DNA sequences encoding the same CDR3. The chain links TRBV7-9 to TRBJ1-1; unclear D gene. Germline V gene sequence: CDR1 SEHNR, CDR2 FQNEAQ (reference sequence). The CDR3 is 12 amino acids. The CDR3 DNA follows: TGTGCCAGTAGCTCTGTCGACACTGAAGCTTTCTTT. Residues: CASSSVDTEAFF. Together with reference TRBV7-9 and TRBJ1-1, the CDR3 gives the full variable domain: DTGVSQNPRHKITKRGQNVTFRCDPISEHNRLYWYRQTLGQGPEFLTYFQNEAQLEKSRLLSDRFSAERPKGSFSTLEIQRTEQGDSAMYLCASSSVDTEAFFGQGTRLTVV.

V is TRBV7-3 and J is TRBJ2-2, with 7 bases identical to TRBD2. CDR3 length: 15 amino acids. J was trimmed by 5 bases and V by 5 bases; bases with no gene match: 8. Per the germline V gene, CDR1 is SGHTA and CDR2 is FQGTGA. The CDR3: CASSRGGRGTGELFF. In DNA, the CDR3 is TGTGCCAGCAGCCGCGGCGGGAGAGGTACCGGGGAGCTGTTTTTT.

The chain has TRBV29-1 and TRBJ1-2, with TRBD1 as a possible D gene (5 bases). Germline V gene data show CDR1 as SQVTM and CDR2 as ANQGSEA. This CDR3 region has 12 residues. The CDR3 coding sequence is TGCAGTGGATGGGGGGACGGCCTTGGCTACACCTTC. This codes for CSGWGDGLGYTF.